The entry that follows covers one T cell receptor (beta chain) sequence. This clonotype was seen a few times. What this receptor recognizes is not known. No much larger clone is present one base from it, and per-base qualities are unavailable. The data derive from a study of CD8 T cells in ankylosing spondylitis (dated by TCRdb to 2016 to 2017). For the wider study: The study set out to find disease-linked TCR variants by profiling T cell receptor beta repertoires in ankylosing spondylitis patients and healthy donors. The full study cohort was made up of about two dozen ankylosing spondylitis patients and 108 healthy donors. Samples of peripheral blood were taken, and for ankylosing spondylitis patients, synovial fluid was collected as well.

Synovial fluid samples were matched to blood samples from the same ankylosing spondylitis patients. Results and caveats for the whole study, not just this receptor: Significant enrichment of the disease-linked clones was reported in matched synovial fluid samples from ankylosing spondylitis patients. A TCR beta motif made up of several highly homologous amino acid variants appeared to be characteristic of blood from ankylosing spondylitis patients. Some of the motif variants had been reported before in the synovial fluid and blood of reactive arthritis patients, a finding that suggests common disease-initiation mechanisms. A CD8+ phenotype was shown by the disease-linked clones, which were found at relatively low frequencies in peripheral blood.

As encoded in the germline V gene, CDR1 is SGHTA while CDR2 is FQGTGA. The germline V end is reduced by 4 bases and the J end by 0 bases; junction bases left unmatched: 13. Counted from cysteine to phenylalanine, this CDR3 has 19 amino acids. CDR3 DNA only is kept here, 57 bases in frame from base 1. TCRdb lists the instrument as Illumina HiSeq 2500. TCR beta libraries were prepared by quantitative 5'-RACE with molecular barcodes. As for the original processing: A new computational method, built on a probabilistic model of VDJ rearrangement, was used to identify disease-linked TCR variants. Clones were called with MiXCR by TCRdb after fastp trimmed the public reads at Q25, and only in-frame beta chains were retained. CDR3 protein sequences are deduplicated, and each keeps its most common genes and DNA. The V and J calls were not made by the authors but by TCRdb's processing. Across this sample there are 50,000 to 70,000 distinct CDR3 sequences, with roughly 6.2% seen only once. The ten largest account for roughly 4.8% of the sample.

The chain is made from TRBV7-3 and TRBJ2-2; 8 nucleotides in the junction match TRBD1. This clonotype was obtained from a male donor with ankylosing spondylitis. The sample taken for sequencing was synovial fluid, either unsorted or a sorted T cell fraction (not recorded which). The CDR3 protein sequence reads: CASSSNRPGTGTNTGELFF. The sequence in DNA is TGTGCCAGCAGCTCGAACCGACCAGGGACAGGAACGAACACCGGGGAGCTGTTTTTT.